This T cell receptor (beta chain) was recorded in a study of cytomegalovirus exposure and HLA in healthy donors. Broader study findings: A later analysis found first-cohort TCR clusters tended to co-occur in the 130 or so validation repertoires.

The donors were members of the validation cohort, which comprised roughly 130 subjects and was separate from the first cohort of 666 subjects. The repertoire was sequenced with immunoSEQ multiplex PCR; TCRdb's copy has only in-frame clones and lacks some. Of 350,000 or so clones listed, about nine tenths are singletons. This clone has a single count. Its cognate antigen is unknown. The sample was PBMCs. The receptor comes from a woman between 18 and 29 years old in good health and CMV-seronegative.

The CDR3 region is CASCLAGEVGTQYF. The CDR3 nucleotides are TGTGCCAGCTGTCTAGCGGGAGAGGTGGGGACCCAGTACTTC. V usage is TRBV6-1 and J usage is TRBJ2-5, with TRBD2 matching over 10 bases. Germline loops: CDR1 MNHNS, CDR2 SASEGT. There are 14 residues in the CDR3. With V trimmed by 8 bases and J by 7 bases, 10 bases remained unmatched.